This TCR beta chain was captured by sequencing in a study of blood T cell repertoires in COVID-19. Clones were read by immunoSEQ multiplex PCR, and TCRdb kept only the in-frame ones, dropping some. The table lists approximately 300,000 clones, nearly 90% of them singletons. The germline V gene encodes CDR1 SGHDN and CDR2 FVKESK. There are 15 residues in the CDR3. V lost 4 bases to trimming and J lost 4 bases; unmatched junction nucleotides: 5. Sequencing was done on a sample of PBMCs or T cells enriched from blood (not recorded which). The receptor was isolated from a woman between 18 and 30 years old with acute COVID-19. The rearrangement joins TRBV14 to TRBJ1-1; 11 bases line up with TRBD1. Here the CDR3 reads CASSRMGTGGTEAFF. CDR3 DNA sequence: TGTGCCAGCAGCCGGATGGGGACAGGGGGCACTGAAGCTTTCTTT.